Below, 2 T cell receptor beta chains from the same sample are listed, as sequenced in a study of cytomegalovirus exposure and HLA in healthy donors (dated by TCRdb to the late 2010s). Libraries were constructed by the immunoSEQ multiplex PCR assay. For the multiplex PCR, a mixture combining 60 forward primers for TCR Vbeta segments and 13 reverse primers for TCR Jbeta segments was used. This is the immuneACCESS table as TCRdb keeps it, with only in-frame sequences that have V and J called. A part of the clones is gone; compared with another copy, unresolved V genes explain less than half, and the rest is unexplained. This sample lists some 130,000 clones; 75% to 85% were detected once. Less than 3% of the sample is held by the ten biggest clonotypes. The sample was PBMCs. The receptors were sampled from a man aged 50-60 years in good health and CMV-seronegative.

The chain links TRBV7-9 to TRBJ1-6; D is unclear. Germline CDR1 SEHNR, CDR2 FQNEAQ (reference sequence). There are 17 residues in the CDR3. V dropped 1 base and J dropped 4 bases, with 14 bases sitting between them. CDR3 region: CASSLVLGNVYNSPLHF. CDR3 coding DNA: TGTGCCAGCAGCTTAGTACTAGGGAACGTATATAATTCACCCCTCCACTTT.

The CDR3 region has the DNA TGTGCCAGCAGTCCGGACAGGGACCTTAACTATGGCTACACCTTC. Its translation is CASSPDRDLNYGYTF. This chain uses TRBV6-5 with TRBJ1-2; 8 bases map to TRBD1. Germline V gene lookup returns CDR1 MNHEY and CDR2 SVGAGI. After removal of 5 bases from V and 1 base from J, the junction contained 6 bases not matched to a gene. This CDR3 contains 15 residues.